Listed below are T cell receptor beta chains from one sample, sequenced in a study of T cell responses to AZD1222 COVID-19 vaccine. The assay was immunoSEQ multiplex PCR, and TCRdb's table has in-frame clones only and misses some. The data show around 170,000 clones, about nine tenths seen once. The starting material was peripheral blood, obtained on day 0 of AZD1222 vaccination. Every receptor here comes from an adult in good health. Each CDR3 is given with its conserved first and last residue. Fields, in order: V gene, J gene, clone size, D gene, CDR3 DNA, CDR3 protein. A D gene is named only where the DNA matches it firmly. Size is omitted from some rows. Given values are once, few, many or a class for expanded clones.

TRBV6-4	TRBJ1-1	.	.	TGTGCCAGCAGCCCGTTTGGCAGGTCGGGGACTGAAGCTTTCTTT	CASSPFGRSGTEAFF
TRBV5-1	TRBJ1-4	.	.	TGCGCCAGCAGCTCACATTACAGGGAGGGAGCAACTAATGAAAAACTGTTTTTT	CASSSHYREGATNEKLFF
TRBV7-2	TRBJ2-7	.	TRBD1	TGTGCCAGCAGCAATGGGGACAGGTCTGGGGAGCAGTACTTC	CASSNGDRSGEQYF
TRBV30	TRBJ1-4	.	.	TGTGCCTGGAGTGGACCCGATGAAAAACTGTTTTTT	CAWSGPDEKLFF
TRBV19	TRBJ1-1	.	.	TGTGCCAGCACCCCAACCAACAGTGAAGGGACTGAAGCTTTCTTT	CASTPTNSEGTEAFF
TRBV11-3	TRBJ1-6	.	.	TGTGCCAGCAGCTTAGATCCCCATAGTGGGGGGAGAGAGTCACCCCTCCACTTT	CASSLDPHSGGRESPLHF
TRBV3-1/TRBV3-2	TRBJ1-1	.	.	TGTGCCAGCAGCCAAGGGACTCACACTGAAGCTTTCTTT	CASSQGTHTEAFF
TRBV7-8	TRBJ2-7	.	TRBD2	TGTGCCAGCAGCTTAGTGCAGGCTGGGAGGGGAGAGCAGTACTTC	CASSLVQAGRGEQYF
TRBV5-4	TRBJ2-2	.	TRBD2	TGTGCCAGCAGCTTAGCTAGCGGGGGAGGAGTGAACACCGGGGAGCTGTTTTTT	CASSLASGGGVNTGELFF
TRBV28	TRBJ1-2	.	.	TGTGCCAGCAAGGAAGTGGGGGTGGCGGCTTATCCTTATGGCTACACCTTC	CASKEVGVAAYPYGYTF
TRBV28	TRBJ1-6	.	TRBD1	TGTGCCAGCAGTTCCGGGACAGGGGTTTCACCCCTCCACTTT	CASSSGTGVSPLHF
TRBV25-1	TRBJ1-2	.	TRBD1	TGTGCCAGCAGCCCCGGGACAGACTATGGCTACACCTTC	CASSPGTDYGYTF
TRBV7-2	TRBJ1-2	.	.	TGTGCCAGCAGCTTAGCCAGGGCAGGCAGCTATGGCTACACCTTC	CASSLARAGSYGYTF
TRBV7-2	TRBJ2-3	.	.	TGTGCCAGCAGCTTAGGTTCCGGGGGAAGCACAGATACGCAGTATTTT	CASSLGSGGSTDTQYF
TRBV25-1	TRBJ1-6	.	.	TGTGCCAGCAGTGTTACCAATTCACCCCTCCACTTT	CASSVTNSPLHF
TRBV3-1/TRBV3-2	TRBJ2-1	.	TRBD2	TGTGCCAGCAGTAAGCGGGGTTTTTACAATGAGCAGTTCTTC	CASSKRGFYNEQFF
TRBV3-1/TRBV3-2	TRBJ1-2	once	.	TGTGCCAGCAGCCCCGGTGGGGGCTACACCTTC	CASSPGGGYTF
TRBV7-2	TRBJ2-3	.	.	TGTGCCAGCAGCAAGGCGGCGGGGGCCGGCACAGATACGCAGTATTTT	CASSKAAGAGTDTQYF
TRBV29-1	TRBJ1-5	.	TRBD1	TGCAGCGTTCGAGGGACAGGGGGACAGCCCCAGCATTTT	CSVRGTGGQPQHF